This T cell receptor beta chain was recovered during a study of blood T cell repertoires in COVID-19. Across the whole study: The samples span acute and convalescent COVID-19 from the United States, Italy and Spain. Sources were T cells, B-cell-depleted T cells, or PBMCs; the material itself was cDNA or gDNA.

Study processing details: Estimation of nucleated cell counts was performed using reference gene primer amplification. Clones were read by immunoSEQ multiplex PCR, and TCRdb kept only the in-frame ones, dropping some. The V and J calls and clone size come from that table; D and trimming were worked out from the DNA. The sample comprises some 210,000 clones, roughly four fifths of which are singletons, and over 9.5% rests with the top ten. Trimming pared 0 bases from V and 6 bases from J, leaving 11 bases between. The germline V gene has CDR1 LNHDA and CDR2 SQIVND (reference sequence). This CDR3 comprises 15 residues.

The gene calls are TRBV19 and TRBJ2-2; D is unresolved. The TCR sequence derives from a woman between 40 and 50 years old with acute or convalescent COVID-19. Sequenced material: peripheral blood. This CDR3 is CASSIDPSVSGELFF. The CDR3 DNA reads TGTGCCAGTAGTATAGATCCCTCGGTCTCCGGGGAGCTGTTTTTT.